This T cell receptor (beta chain) comes out of a study of blood T cells in healthy people across ages. V was cut by 2 bases and J by 0 bases, with 7 bases left in between. There are 14 residues in the CDR3. Germline V CDR1 and CDR2: ENHRY, SYGVKD. A sample-barcoded 5' primer and a J-beta primer mix were used in a second PCR of roughly 7 to 12 cycles. Per sample, CDR3-containing paired-end reads numbered at least 2.5 million. TCRdb reprocessed the 5' RACE reads with MiXCR, giving one entry per CDR3 protein. The repertoire has about 900,000 distinct CDR3 sequences, 48% of them found once; the top ten carry under 15%.

This clonotype was sampled from a man aged 25-40 years in good health. The specimen was blood. The chain recombines TRBV10-3 with TRBJ2-5; D is ambiguous. CDR3 sequence reads: CAISESSNQETQYF. Here the CDR3 DNA reads TGTGCCATCAGTGAGAGCAGCAACCAAGAGACCCAGTACTTC.